These 14 T cell receptor beta chains originate from one sample sequenced in a study of T cell repertoires in cytomegalovirus infection. TCRdb reprocessed the reads with MiXCR, giving one entry per CDR3 protein. The table records under 300,000 distinct CDR3 sequences, 9% to 15% of them present only once. What was sequenced was PBMCs. These receptors originate from a human donor in good health (CMV status not recorded). Some clones in this sample may be carry-over from other donors' samples.

This clonotype has ten or more counts. The chain recombines TRBV12-3 or TRBV12-4 with TRBJ1-5; weak D call: TRBD1 (5 bases). V shed 8 bases and J shed 0 bases, with 14 bases lying between them. The CDR3 totals 15 residues. The CDR3 is CASRSGALSNQPQHF. CDR3 nucleotide sequence: TGTGCCAGCCGCTCCGGGGCCCTTAGCAATCAGCCCCAGCATTTT.

This clonotype was detected ten times or more. The V gene is TRBV7-2, the J gene TRBJ1-1; D is unclear. V was trimmed by 5 bases and J by 7 bases, leaving 8 bases between them. Germline CDR1 reads SGHTA; CDR2 reads FQGNSA. The CDR3 contains 11 residues. The chain's CDR3 is CASSPRIEAFF. As DNA, the CDR3 is TGTGCCAGCAGCCCGAGGATTGAAGCTTTCTTT.

This clonotype was observed many times. The rearrangement uses TRBV6-2 or TRBV6-3 and TRBJ2-2; no firm D call. The CDR3 sequence is 12 residues long. Germline V lookup: CDR1 MNHEY, CDR2 SVGEGT. Deletions cut 6 bases from V and 2 bases from J, with 4 bases between. The CDR3 is CASRRNTGELFF. In DNA form, the CDR3 reads TGTGCCAGCAGGCGAAACACCGGGGAGCTGTTTTTT.

The V gene is TRBV2, the J gene TRBJ1-5; D is ambiguous. This CDR3 spans 13 amino acids. Germline assignment: CDR1 SNHLY and CDR2 FYNNEI. V lost 5 bases and J 7 bases, leaving 12 bases between the germline ends. The CDR3 DNA reads as TGTGCCAGCAGTATGGGGATTGGGCAGCCCCAGCATTTT. Translation: CASSMGIGQPQHF.

Concerning this clonotype itself: One base away lies a much larger clone, so this may be a sequencing read error. This chain uses TRBV7-6 with TRBJ2-5, with D uncertain. Germline CDR1 SGHVS, CDR2 FNYEAQ. This CDR3 has 12 residues. The CDR3 is CDSNRNQETQYF. As DNA, the CDR3 is TGTGACAGTAACAGAAACCAAGAGACCCAGTACTTC.

This clonotype was found many times. The chain recombines TRBV30 with TRBJ1-6; D remains unclear. The CDR3 runs 14 residues. Germline V gene lookup returns CDR1 GTSNPN and CDR2 SVGIG (reference sequence). V lost 1 base, J lost 10 bases, and 14 bases lay in between. Here the CDR3 reads CAWSGEEGDSPLHF. The CDR3 DNA follows: TGTGCCTGGAGTGGGGAGGAGGGCGACTCACCCCTCCACTTT.

This clonotype showed up many times. V and J are TRBV6-1 and TRBJ2-4, with D uncertain. Trimming took 5 bases from V and 0 from J, leaving 11 bases between them. Germline V gene sequence: CDR1 MNHNS, CDR2 SASEGT. The CDR3 totals 15 residues. For the CDR3, the DNA is TGTGCCAGCAGTCCGATAGATACAGCCAAAAACATTCAGTACTTC. It codes for CASSPIDTAKNIQYF.

As to this clonotype: This may stem from a read error, because a much larger clone lies one nucleotide away. The V gene is TRBV7-3, the J gene TRBJ2-5; TRBD1 aligns across 8 bases. V was pared by 7 bases and J by 4 bases, with 5 bases of the junction left unmatched. This CDR3 region has 13 residues. Germline V gene lookup returns CDR1 SGHTA and CDR2 FQGTGA. Here the CDR3 DNA reads TGTGCCAGCAACAGGGACAGGAGAGAGACCCAGTACTTC. It is translated as CASNRDRRETQYF.

The rearrangement joins TRBV6-2 or TRBV6-3 to TRBJ2-2, with 7 bases aligning to TRBD2. The ends lost 6 bases at V and 1 base at J; junction bases unmatched: 8. This CDR3 has 16 residues. CDR1 MNHEY and CDR2 SVGEGT come from the germline V gene. The CDR3 DNA follows: TGTGCCAGCAGACGCCGGGGAGGGAGGAACACCGGGGAGCTGTTTTTT. Amino acid sequence: CASRRRGGRNTGELFF.

This clonotype was detected only a few times. The chain combines TRBV5-1 with TRBJ1-1; D is perhaps TRBD1 (5 bases). Germline CDR1 is SGHRS and CDR2 is YFSETQ. Trimming removed 2 bases from V and 0 bases from J, with 17 bases in between. The CDR3 spans 17 residues. The CDR3: CASSLGPGGFLNTEAFF. The DNA for the CDR3 is TGCGCCAGCAGCTTAGGGCCGGGGGGATTCCTGAACACTGAAGCTTTCTTT.

This clonotype was observed many times. This rearrangement joins TRBV7-2 to TRBJ1-6; TRBD1 matches 7 bases. The ends lost 1 base at V and 7 bases at J; junction bases unmatched: 22. CDR3 size: 21 residues. Germline-derived CDR1 and CDR2 are SGHTA and FQGNSA. The CDR3 nucleotides are TGTGCCAGCAGCTTAGAAATCTTCACAGGGGTGAACCCCTCGTTCAATTCACCCCTCCACTTT. Translation: CASSLEIFTGVNPSFNSPLHF.

This clonotype has at least ten counts. CDR3 loop: CAIQDRDMPNTEAFF. The CDR3 DNA sequence: TGTGCCATCCAAGACAGGGACATGCCGAACACTGAAGCTTTCTTT. The chain is built from TRBV10-3 and TRBJ1-1; 7 bases align to TRBD1. V was pared by 8 bases and J by 1 base, with 10 bases of the junction left unmatched. The CDR3 is made up of 15 amino acids. The germline V gene encodes CDR1 ENHRY and CDR2 SYGVKD.

This clonotype was recorded many times. The chain carries TRBV12-3 or TRBV12-4 and TRBJ1-5, with D perhaps TRBD1 (6 bases). CDR3 size: 14 residues. V was pared by 6 bases and J by 3 bases, with 12 bases between. The CDR3 loop is CASSPTGLNQPQHF. In nucleotides, the CDR3 is TGTGCCAGCAGCCCAACAGGGCTCAATCAGCCCCAGCATTTT.

This clonotype was picked up many times. The chain carries TRBV7-2 and TRBJ2-1, with 10 bases lining up with TRBD2. Germline V CDR1 and CDR2: SGHTA, FQGNSA. The CDR3 is 15 residues long. V lost 5 bases, J lost 6 bases, and 7 bases stayed unmatched. The CDR3, as DNA: TGTGCCAGCAGCCATTCTAGCGGGAGCCCCAATGAGCAGTTCTTC. It is translated as CASSHSSGSPNEQFF.